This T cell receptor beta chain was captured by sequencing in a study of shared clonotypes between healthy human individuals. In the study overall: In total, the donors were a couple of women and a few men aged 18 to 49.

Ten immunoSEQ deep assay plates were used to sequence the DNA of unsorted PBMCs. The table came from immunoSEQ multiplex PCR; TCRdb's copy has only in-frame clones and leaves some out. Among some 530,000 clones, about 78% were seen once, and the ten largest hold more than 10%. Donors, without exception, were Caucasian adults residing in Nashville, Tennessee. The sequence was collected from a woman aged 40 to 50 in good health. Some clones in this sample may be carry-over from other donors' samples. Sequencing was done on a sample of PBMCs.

The CDR3 spells CASSTRAGRGYTF. In nucleotides, the CDR3 is TGTGCCAGCAGCACCCGGGCAGGCCGGGGCTACACCTTC. The chain uses TRBV7-8 and TRBJ1-2; D gene unclear. The CDR3 is 13 amino acids. In germline, CDR1 is SGHVS, CDR2 FQNEAQ. Trimming pared 5 bases from V and 8 bases from J, leaving 15 bases between.